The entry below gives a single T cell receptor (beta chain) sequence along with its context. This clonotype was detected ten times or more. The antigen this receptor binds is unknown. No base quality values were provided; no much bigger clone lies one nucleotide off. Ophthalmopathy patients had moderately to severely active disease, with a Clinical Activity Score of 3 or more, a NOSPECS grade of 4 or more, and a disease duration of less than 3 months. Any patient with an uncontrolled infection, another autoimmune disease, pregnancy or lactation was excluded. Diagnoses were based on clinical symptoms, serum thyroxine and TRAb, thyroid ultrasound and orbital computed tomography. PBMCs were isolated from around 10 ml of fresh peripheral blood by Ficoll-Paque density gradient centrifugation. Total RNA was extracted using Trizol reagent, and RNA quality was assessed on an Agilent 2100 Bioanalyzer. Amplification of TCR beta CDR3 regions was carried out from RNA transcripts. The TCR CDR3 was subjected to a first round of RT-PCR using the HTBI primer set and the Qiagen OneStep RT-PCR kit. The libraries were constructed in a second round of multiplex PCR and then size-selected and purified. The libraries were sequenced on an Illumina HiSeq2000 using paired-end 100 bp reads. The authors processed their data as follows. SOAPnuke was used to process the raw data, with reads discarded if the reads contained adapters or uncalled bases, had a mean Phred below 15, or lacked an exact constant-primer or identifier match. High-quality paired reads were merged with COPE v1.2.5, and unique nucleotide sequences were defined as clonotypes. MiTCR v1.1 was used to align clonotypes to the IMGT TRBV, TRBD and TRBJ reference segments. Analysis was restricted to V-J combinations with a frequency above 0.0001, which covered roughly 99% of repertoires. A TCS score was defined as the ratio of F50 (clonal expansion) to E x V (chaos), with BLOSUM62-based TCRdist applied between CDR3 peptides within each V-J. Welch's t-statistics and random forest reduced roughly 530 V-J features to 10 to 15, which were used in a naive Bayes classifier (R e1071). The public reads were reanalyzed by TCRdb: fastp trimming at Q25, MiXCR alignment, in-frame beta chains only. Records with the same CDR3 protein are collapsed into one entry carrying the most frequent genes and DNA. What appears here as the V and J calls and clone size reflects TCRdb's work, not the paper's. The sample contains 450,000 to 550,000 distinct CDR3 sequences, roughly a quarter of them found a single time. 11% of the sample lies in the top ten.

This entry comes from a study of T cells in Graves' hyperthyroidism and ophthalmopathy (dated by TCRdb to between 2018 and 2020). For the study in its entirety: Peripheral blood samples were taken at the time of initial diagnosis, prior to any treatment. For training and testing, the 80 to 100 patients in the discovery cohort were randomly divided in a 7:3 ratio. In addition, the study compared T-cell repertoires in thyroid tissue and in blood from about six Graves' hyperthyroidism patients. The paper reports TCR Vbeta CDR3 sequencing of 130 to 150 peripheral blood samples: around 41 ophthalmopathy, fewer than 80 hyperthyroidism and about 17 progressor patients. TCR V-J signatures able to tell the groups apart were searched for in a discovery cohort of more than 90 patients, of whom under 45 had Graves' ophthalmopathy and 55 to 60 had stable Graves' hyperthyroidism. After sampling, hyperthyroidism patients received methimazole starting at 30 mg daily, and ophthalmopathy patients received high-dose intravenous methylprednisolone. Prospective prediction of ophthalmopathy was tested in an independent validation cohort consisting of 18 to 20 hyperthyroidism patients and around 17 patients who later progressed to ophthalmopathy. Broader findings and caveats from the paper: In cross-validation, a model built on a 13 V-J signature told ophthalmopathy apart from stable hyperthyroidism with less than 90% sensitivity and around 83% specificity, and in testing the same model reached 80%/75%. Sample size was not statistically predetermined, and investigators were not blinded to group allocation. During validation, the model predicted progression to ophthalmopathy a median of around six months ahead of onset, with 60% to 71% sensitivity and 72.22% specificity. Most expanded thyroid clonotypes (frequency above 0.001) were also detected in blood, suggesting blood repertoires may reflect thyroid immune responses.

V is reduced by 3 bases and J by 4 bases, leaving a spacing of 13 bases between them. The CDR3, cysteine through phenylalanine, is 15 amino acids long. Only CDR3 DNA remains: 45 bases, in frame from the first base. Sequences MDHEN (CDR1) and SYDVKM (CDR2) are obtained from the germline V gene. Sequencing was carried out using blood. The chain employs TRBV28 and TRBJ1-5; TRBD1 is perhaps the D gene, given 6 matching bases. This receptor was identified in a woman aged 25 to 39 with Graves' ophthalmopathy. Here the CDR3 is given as CASSFITGTNQPQHF. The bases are TGTGCCAGCAGTTTCATTACAGGGACGAATCAGCCCCAGCATTTT.